The sample holds many counts of the clone carrying this T cell receptor beta chain. The antigen is not known. In the source study's methods: Clinicopathological groups supplied CDR3 differences that were used to build a distant-metastasis classifier for papillary thyroid cancer. TCRdb re-analyzed the PCR reads using MiXCR. The V and J calls come from TCRdb's annotation, not from the publication. The sample has about 21,000 clones; about 30% are singletons. This entry is derived from a study of metastatic and nonmetastatic thyroid tumors. The wider study: Repertoire data that came from the blood and tumor or nodule tissue of malignant and benign thyroid patients were compared. Study outcomes and limitations: Within blood and tumor, benign nodules reportedly had significantly lower TCR beta diversity than malignant thyroid tumors did.

Germline CDR1 is MNHEY and CDR2 is SMNVEV (reference sequence). CDR3 length: 16 amino acids. The ends lost 4 bases at V and 7 bases at J; junction bases unmatched: 15. All patients were untreated before thyroid surgery. The TCR comes from a female donor with papillary thyroid cancer or a benign thyroid nodule (not recorded which). Some clones in this sample may be carry-over from other donors' samples. The genes are TRBV27 and TRBJ2-7, with 8 bases that match TRBD2. Sequenced material: blood. CDR3 in DNA: TGTGCCAGCAGTTCCAACTTGTTAGCGGGAAGCGGGGAGCAGTACTTC. Protein: CASSSNLLAGSGEQYF.